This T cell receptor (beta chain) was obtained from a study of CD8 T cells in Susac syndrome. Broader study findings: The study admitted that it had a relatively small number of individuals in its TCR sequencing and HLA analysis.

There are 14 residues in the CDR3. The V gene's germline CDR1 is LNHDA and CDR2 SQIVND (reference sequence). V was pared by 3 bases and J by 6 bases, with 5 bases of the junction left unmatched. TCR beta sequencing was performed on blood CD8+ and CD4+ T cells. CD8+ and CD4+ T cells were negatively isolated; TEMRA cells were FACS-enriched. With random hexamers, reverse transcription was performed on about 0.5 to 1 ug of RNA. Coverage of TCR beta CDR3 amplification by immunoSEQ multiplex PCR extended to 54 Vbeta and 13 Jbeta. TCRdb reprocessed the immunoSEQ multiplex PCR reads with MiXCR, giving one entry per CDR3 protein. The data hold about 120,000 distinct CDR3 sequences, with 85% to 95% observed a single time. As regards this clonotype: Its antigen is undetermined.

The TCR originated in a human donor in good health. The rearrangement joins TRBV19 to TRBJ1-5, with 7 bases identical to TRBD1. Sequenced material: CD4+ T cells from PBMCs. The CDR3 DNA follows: TGTGCCAGTAGTATCCCAGGGGGAGGTCAGCCCCAGCATTTT. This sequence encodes CASSIPGGGQPQHF.